Below are 4 T cell receptor beta chains sequenced from a single sample in a study of blood T cell repertoires in COVID-19. Data came from immunoSEQ multiplex PCR; TCRdb stores just in-frame clones and leaves some out. The profile shows 140,000 to 150,000 clones, 85% to 90% of them singletons. The specimen sequenced was peripheral blood. These receptors all come from a man in his late teens or twenties with COVID-19, enrolled during active disease.

This chain joins TRBV10-3 and TRBJ2-7; TRBD1 agrees at 8 bases. Germline CDR1 and CDR2: ENHRY and SYGVKD. The V and J ends lost 4 bases and 2 bases, in that order; junction bases with no gene match: 4. The CDR3 is made up of 14 amino acids. DNA for the CDR3: TGTGCCATCAGTGCCGGACAGGGTACCTACGAGCAGTACTTC. It codes for CAISAGQGTYEQYF.

The rearrangement joins TRBV4-1 to TRBJ2-1; 9 bases are a match to TRBD1. J lost 2 bases, V lost 7 bases, and 12 bases had no gene match. The germline CDR1 and CDR2 sequences are MGHRA and YSYEKL. The CDR3 runs 17 residues. DNA for the CDR3: TGCGCCAGCACCCTAAGAACCGGGACAGGGCCCTACAATGAGCAGTTCTTC. Amino acids: CASTLRTGTGPYNEQFF.

This chain connects TRBV28 to TRBJ2-7; D perhaps matches TRBD1 (5 bases). Germline V gene lookup returns CDR1 MDHEN and CDR2 SYDVKM. The V and J ends lost 3 bases and 3 bases respectively, with 12 bases between them. The CDR3 length is 14 residues. The CDR3 loop reads CASSFAGSSYEQYF. The CDR3 DNA follows: TGTGCCAGCAGTTTCGCAGGGTCAAGCTACGAGCAGTACTTC. The entire variable domain, with the rest obtained from reference TRBV28 and TRBJ2-7, is as follows: DVKVTQSSRYLVKRTGEKVFLECVQDMDHENMFWYRQDPGLGLRLIYFSYDVKMKEKGDIPEGYSVSREKKERFSLILESASTNQTSMYLCASSFAGSSYEQYFGPGTRLTVT.

The V call is TRBV6-2 or TRBV6-3, the J call TRBJ1-5; the match to TRBD1 covers 9 bases. The CDR3 runs to 17 residues. Per the germline V gene, CDR1 is MNHEY and CDR2 is SVGEGT. V gave up 5 bases and J gave up 2 bases; unmatched junction bases: 10. The CDR3 nucleotides are TGTGCCAGCAGTCCGGACAGGGGAGGGGGGGGCAATCAGCCCCAGCATTTT. Translated: CASSPDRGGGGNQPQHF.